This T cell receptor (beta chain) was captured by sequencing in a study of read filtering for tumor transcriptome and immune sequencing. General study findings and limits: This fraction held mixed bone marrow immune cells after CD138-negative sorting.

Germline values: CDR1 SGHAT, CDR2 FQNNGV. The V and J ends lost 1 base and 3 bases, in that order; junction bases with no gene match: 0. The CDR3 spans 13 residues. This clonotype was detected ten times or more. Its antigen is as yet unknown. The library was built from around 0.4 ug RNA with molecular barcoded adaptors for alpha/delta and beta/gamma chains. TCRdb recomputed calls from the reads with MiXCR, one row per CDR3 protein. The sample contains about 24,000 distinct CDR3 sequences, approximately 22% of which appear only once. The chain employs TRBV11-2 and TRBJ2-7; 7 bases agree with TRBD2. This receptor was obtained from a donor aged 40 or older with multiple myeloma. Sequenced sample: a population of CD138-negative cells sorted from bone marrow. The CDR3 region has the DNA TGTGCCAGCAGCTTAGCTAGCGGCTACGAGCAGTACTTC. It specifies CASSLASGYEQYF.